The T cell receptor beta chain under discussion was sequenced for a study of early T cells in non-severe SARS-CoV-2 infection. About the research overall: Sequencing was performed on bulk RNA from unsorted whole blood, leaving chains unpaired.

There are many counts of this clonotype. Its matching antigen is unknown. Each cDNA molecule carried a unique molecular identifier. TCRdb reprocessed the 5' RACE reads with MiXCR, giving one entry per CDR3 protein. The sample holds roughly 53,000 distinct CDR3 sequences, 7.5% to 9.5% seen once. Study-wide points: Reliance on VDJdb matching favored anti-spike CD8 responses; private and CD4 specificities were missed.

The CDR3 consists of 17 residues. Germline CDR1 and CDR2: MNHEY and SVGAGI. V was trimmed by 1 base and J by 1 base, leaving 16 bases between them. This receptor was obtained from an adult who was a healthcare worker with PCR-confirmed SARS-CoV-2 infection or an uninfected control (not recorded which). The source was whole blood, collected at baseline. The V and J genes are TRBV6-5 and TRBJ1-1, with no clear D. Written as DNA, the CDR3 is TGTGCCAGCAGTTACTATACTCCCGAAACCGCGAACACTGAAGCTTTCTTT. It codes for CASSYYTPETANTEAFF.